These T cell receptor beta chains were read from a single sample in a study of blood T cell repertoires in COVID-19. Data came from immunoSEQ multiplex PCR; TCRdb stores just in-frame clones and leaves some out. The table lists 250,000 or so clones, roughly nine tenths of them singletons, with approximately 1.3% in the top ten. The sequenced sample was PBMCs or T cells enriched from blood (not recorded which). These receptors came from a human donor in a cohort exposed to, infected with or recovered from COVID-19 (not recorded which). The donor label of this sample is uncertain. CDR3s include the opening cysteine and the closing phenylalanine or tryptophan. D genes are given only for firm matches. Part of the rows lack a size; the others show once, few, many or a class for expanded clones.

DNA | CDR3 | V | D | size | J
TGTGCCAGCAGTGAAATCACAGCATACTATGGCTACACCTTC | CASSEITAYYGYTF | TRBV6-1 | NA | NA | TRBJ1-2
TGTGCCAGCAGCTCCGCCGGGACAGAGAACACTGAAGCTTTCTTT | CASSSAGTENTEAFF | TRBV7-3 | TRBD1 | few | TRBJ1-1
TGTGCCAGTAGTTTAATGACAGGGGTAGCCAAAAACATTCAGTACTTC | CASSLMTGVAKNIQYF | TRBV19 | TRBD1 | NA | TRBJ2-4
TGCGCCAGCAGCTTGAGGTCAGTCAGGGAGAACACTGAAGCTTTCTTT | CASSLRSVRENTEAFF | TRBV5-1 | NA | NA | TRBJ1-1
TGTGCCTGGTTCGATTGGGGCAACAAGGGAAACGACGGGGAGCTGTTTTTT | CAWFDWGNKGNDGELFF | TRBV30 | NA | NA | TRBJ2-2
TGTGCCAGCAGCCCAACGGACAGGGAAGAGACCCAGTACTTC | CASSPTDREETQYF | TRBV5-6 | TRBD1 | NA | TRBJ2-5
TGTGCCAGCAGCTTAAAAGGGGGCTATGGCTACACCTTC | CASSLKGGYGYTF | TRBV7-9 | NA | NA | TRBJ1-2
TGCGCCAGCAGCCGGGGTGAGGTGGATACGCAGTATTTT | CASSRGEVDTQYF | TRBV5-1 | NA | NA | TRBJ2-3
TGCGCCAGCAGTGACCGACAGCCCAACCGCGAGCAGTACTTC | CASSDRQPNREQYF | TRBV10-2 | NA | NA | TRBJ2-7
TGTGCCAGCAGCCCGAACTTAGATACGCAGTATTTT | CASSPNLDTQYF | TRBV4-2 | NA | NA | TRBJ2-3
TGTGCCAGCAGCAAACACAACAGGGGCCAGCCCCAGCATTTT | CASSKHNRGQPQHF | TRBV7-2 | TRBD1 | NA | TRBJ1-5
TGTGCCAGTAGTATAGTCAGAGCGGGGGGCACAGATACGCAGTATTTT | CASSIVRAGGTDTQYF | TRBV19 | TRBD2 | NA | TRBJ2-3
TGCAGTGCTACGCCCGTGGCCGAGCAGTACTTC | CSATPVAEQYF | TRBV20-1 | NA | NA | TRBJ2-7
TGTGCCAGCAGTTTGCAAGAGAATCAGCCCCAGCATTTT | CASSLQENQPQHF | TRBV12-3/TRBV12-4 | NA | NA | TRBJ1-5
TGTGCCAGCAGGCCACTCTCTACAGGGGCGAACACTGAAGCTTTCTTT | CASRPLSTGANTEAFF | TRBV2 | TRBD1 | NA | TRBJ1-1
TGCGCCAGCAGCTCAAGGACAGGGGCGAATGATGGCTACACCTTC | CASSSRTGANDGYTF | TRBV5-1 | TRBD1 | NA | TRBJ1-2
TGTGCCACCGCGGTTACTAGCGGGGCTTTTTACGAGCAGTACTTC | CATAVTSGAFYEQYF | TRBV10-3 | TRBD2 | NA | TRBJ2-7
TGCGCCAGCAGCCCATCCGGGTCAGGAGGTGAAAAACTGTTTTTT | CASSPSGSGGEKLFF | TRBV5-1 | NA | NA | TRBJ1-4